The source of this TCR beta chain is a study of CD4 T cells in relation to SARS-CoV-2 and coronaviruses. Germline CDR1 and CDR2: ENHRY and SYGVKD. The CDR3 spans 14 residues. V was trimmed by 7 bases and J by 3 bases, leaving 12 bases between them. As concerns this clone: Its antigen remains unidentified.

The unexposed donors gave CD4+ T cells in about 2011-2019, prior to COVID-19. Study results and limitations: Samples before the pandemic and after infection were not matched within any donor. SARS-CoV-2-driven expansion was significantly weaker in crossreactive than monoreactive clones.

The assay was immunoSEQ multiplex PCR, and TCRdb's table has in-frame clones only and misses some. The sample lists around 65,000 clones; around 87% were seen once. The TCR was taken from a human donor in good health. The chain uses TRBV10-3 and TRBJ2-2; D possibly corresponds to TRBD2 (7 bases). Material: memory CD4+ T cells from PBMCs. CDR3 coding DNA: TGTGCCATCAAGGCGGGGGCCGACACCGGGGAGCTGTTTTTT. It is translated as CAIKAGADTGELFF.